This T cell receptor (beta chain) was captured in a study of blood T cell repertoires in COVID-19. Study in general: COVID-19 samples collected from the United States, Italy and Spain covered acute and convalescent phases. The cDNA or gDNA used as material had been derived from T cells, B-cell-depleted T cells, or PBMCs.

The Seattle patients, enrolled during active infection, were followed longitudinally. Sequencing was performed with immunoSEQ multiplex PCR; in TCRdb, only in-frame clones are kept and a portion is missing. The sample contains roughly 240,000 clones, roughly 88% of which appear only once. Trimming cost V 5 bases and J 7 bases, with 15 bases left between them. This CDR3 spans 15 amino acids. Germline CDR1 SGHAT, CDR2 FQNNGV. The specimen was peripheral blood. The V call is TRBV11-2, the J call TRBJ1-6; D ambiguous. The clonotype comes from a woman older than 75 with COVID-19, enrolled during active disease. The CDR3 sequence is CASSLSGVGNSPLHF. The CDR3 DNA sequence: TGTGCCAGCAGCCTAAGCGGGGTCGGGAATTCACCCCTCCACTTT.